These 27 T cell receptor beta chains share one sample of origin, sequenced in a study of cytomegalovirus exposure and HLA in healthy donors. PCR employed 60 Vbeta and 13 Jbeta primers. The method was immunoSEQ multiplex PCR; TCRdb's version includes in-frame clones alone and lacks a portion of them. This sample has 110,000 to 150,000 clones, with around 80% found just once. Sequencing was carried out using PBMCs. These receptors were collected from a female donor in good health and CMV-seronegative.

The J gene is TRBJ2-1, the V gene TRBV5-1, with D perhaps TRBD2 (6 bases). Deletions cut 0 bases from V and 10 bases from J, with 11 bases between. CDR1 is SGHRS, CDR2 YFSETQ, per germline. The CDR3 contains 13 residues. This chain's CDR3 is CASSLVGGREQFF. The CDR3 DNA reads TGCGCCAGCAGCTTGGTAGGAGGGAGGGAGCAGTTCTTC.

This clone was detected only once. The rearrangement joins TRBV13 to TRBJ2-2, with 7 bases matching TRBD2. The germline gives CDR1 PRHDT, CDR2 FYEKMQ (reference sequence). The CDR3 extends over 16 amino acids. V lost 5 bases to trimming and J lost 5 bases; unmatched junction nucleotides: 11. The CDR3 loop reads CASSGPTGGSTGELFF. Here the CDR3 DNA reads TGTGCCAGCAGCGGCCCGACTGGCGGGAGTACCGGGGAGCTGTTTTTT.

The V gene is TRBV5-1, the J gene TRBJ2-3; the D gene is possibly TRBD2 (6 bases). Per germline, CDR1 SGHRS and CDR2 YFSETQ. CDR3 length equals 15 residues. Trimming took 0 bases from V and 5 from J, leaving 13 bases between them. DNA of the CDR3: TGCGCCAGCAGCTTGGTCCTAGCGAGTGAAGATACGCAGTATTTT. This codes for CASSLVLASEDTQYF.

Only a few counts were recorded for this clone. The gene calls are TRBV11-3 and TRBJ2-1; 8 bases map to TRBD2. V was clipped by 0 bases and J by 2 bases; unmatched bases: 6. This CDR3 is built from 17 residues. CDR1 and CDR2 (germline): SGHNT, YENEEA. As DNA, the CDR3 is TGTGCCAGCAGCTTAGATCTCGGGGGGGGGACCTACAATGAGCAGTTCTTC. The encoded protein is CASSLDLGGGTYNEQFF.

This clone was recorded once. The V call is TRBV7-6, the J call TRBJ2-3, with D possibly matching TRBD2 (5 bases). Germline V lookup: CDR1 SGHVS, CDR2 FNYEAQ. V was clipped by 4 bases and J by 1 base, with 18 bases between them. The CDR3 totals 17 residues. CDR3 nucleotide sequence: TGTGCCAGCAGCTCTCTGGGCCAGGAGGTTCGCACAGATACGCAGTATTTT. It codes for CASSSLGQEVRTDTQYF.

The chain recombines TRBV5-1 with TRBJ2-1, with 11 bases aligning to TRBD2. Looked up from germline, CDR1 is SGHRS and CDR2 is YFSETQ. The trim removed 0 bases at V and 8 bases at J, leaving 4 bases unmatched. CDR3 length: 15 amino acids. DNA for the CDR3: TGCGCCAGCAGCTTGGGGGGGACTAGCGGCGATGAGCAGTTCTTC. This codes for CASSLGGTSGDEQFF.

The CDR3 here is CASRLPRGWDEQFF. CDR3 sequence (DNA): TGCGCCAGCAGACTCCCTAGGGGCTGGGATGAGCAGTTCTTC. The chain employs TRBV10-2 and TRBJ2-1; a possible D gene is TRBD1 (5 bases). The CDR3 sequence is 14 residues long. Germline V gene sequence: CDR1 WSHSY, CDR2 SAAADI. The V end was cut by 6 bases, the J end by 8 bases, with 17 bases between.

Comment on this clone: At one end the junction does not follow the germline gene, possibly because of a read error. This chain uses TRBV2 with TRBJ2-2; no reliable D call. Germline CDR1 reads SNHLY; CDR2 reads FYNNEI. This CDR3 comprises 15 residues. Here the CDR3 reads CASSEVATNPGELFF. The CDR3 region has the DNA TGTGCCAGCAGTGAAGTGGCCACGAACCCCGGGGAGCTGTTTTTT.

This rearrangement joins TRBV30 to TRBJ2-5; possible D gene TRBD1, 5 bases. Germline V gene data show CDR1 as GTSNPN and CDR2 as SVGIG (reference sequence). Trimming removed 5 bases from V and 4 bases from J, with 17 bases in between. The CDR3 has 14 residues. In DNA form, the CDR3 reads TGTGCCTGGTCCTTGAAGCAGGGTACAGAGACCCAGTACTTC. Encoded protein: CAWSLKQGTETQYF.

The rearrangement links TRBV25-1 to TRBJ2-7, with TRBD2 matching over 8 bases. The V and J ends lost 5 bases and 3 bases, in that order; junction bases with no gene match: 9. Germline CDR1 MGHDK, CDR2 SYGVNS. The CDR3 sequence is 15 residues long. The CDR3 nucleotides are TGTGCCAGCAGTTTTCCGAGAGGGACTAGCTACGAGCAGTACTTC. Translation gives CASSFPRGTSYEQYF.

The chain's CDR3 is CASRPDRNQPQHF. CDR3 coding DNA: TGTGCCAGCAGACCCGACAGGAATCAGCCCCAGCATTTT. The V and J genes are TRBV6-5 and TRBJ1-5; possible D gene TRBD1, 6 bases. This CDR3 spans 13 amino acids. V lost 6 bases, J lost 4 bases, and 10 bases lay in between. Germline assignment: CDR1 MNHEY and CDR2 SVGAGI.

The chain uses TRBV5-6 and TRBJ2-1, with 8 bases aligning to TRBD2. The CDR3 spans 15 residues. Germline loops: CDR1 SGHDT, CDR2 YYEEEE. Trimming took 4 bases from V and 7 from J; bases not matched to a gene: 10. In nucleotides, the CDR3 is TGTGCCAGCAGCCTAGGAGCGGGAGTGGGGAATGAGCAGTTCTTC. Amino acids: CASSLGAGVGNEQFF.

The genes are TRBV27 and TRBJ1-1; a possible D gene is TRBD1 (6 bases). Germline V gene data show CDR1 as MNHEY and CDR2 as SMNVEV (reference sequence). V lost 7 bases and J 1 base, leaving 16 bases between the germline ends. This CDR3 has 15 amino acids. The CDR3 nucleotides read TGTGCCAGCAAGGCGGGGGGCGCAGGGAACACTGAAGCTTTCTTT. Its translation: CASKAGGAGNTEAFF.

The chain couples TRBV29-1 to TRBJ2-1; 7 bases map to TRBD2. The ends lost 2 bases at V and 6 bases at J; junction bases unmatched: 7. Germline V lookup: CDR1 SQVTM, CDR2 ANQGSEA. CDR3 length: 14 residues. The CDR3 sequence: CSVEKREGLNEQFF. CDR3 nucleotides: TGCAGCGTTGAAAAGAGGGAGGGCCTCAATGAGCAGTTCTTC.

This clone has more than one count but fewer than ten. V and J are TRBV9 and TRBJ1-2; D possibly corresponds to TRBD1 (6 bases). CDR1 SGDLS and CDR2 YYNGEE come from the germline V gene. V was clipped by 0 bases and J by 8 bases, with 14 bases between them. The CDR3 extends over 14 amino acids. The CDR3 nucleotides read TGTGCCAGCAGCGTAGATGAGGGGGTGAAGGGCTACACCTTC. Its protein is CASSVDEGVKGYTF. The whole variable domain, filled in from reference TRBV9 and TRBJ1-2, reads DSGVTQTPKHLITATGQRVTLRCSPRSGDLSVYWYQQSLDQGLQFLIQYYNGEERAKGNILERFSAQQFPDLHSELNLSSLELGDSALYFCASSVDEGVKGYTFGSGTRLTVV.

This clone was counted between two and nine times. This chain links TRBV11-1 with TRBJ2-2; 7 bases are a match to TRBD1. V shed 0 bases and J 13 bases; nucleotides not matched to a gene: 5. Germline CDR1 reads SGHAT; CDR2 reads FQDESV (reference sequence). The CDR3 contains 13 residues. The CDR3 protein is CASSLAGQVVLFF. The CDR3, as DNA: TGTGCCAGCAGCTTAGCCGGACAGGTAGTGCTGTTTTTT. Full variable domain (remainder filled in from reference TRBV11-1 and TRBJ2-2): EAEVAQSPRYKITEKSQAVAFWCDPISGHATLYWYRQILGQGPELLVQFQDESVVDDSQLPKDRFSAERLKGVDSTLKIQPAELGDSAMYLCASSLAGQVVLFFGEGSRLTVL.

The chain employs TRBV5-1 and TRBJ1-1, with D uncertain. The CDR3 sequence is 14 residues long. Trimming left V 3 bases short and J 8 bases short, with 17 bases between. The germline V gene encodes CDR1 SGHRS and CDR2 YFSETQ. CDR3 sequence reads: CASSYSGVSKEAFF. As DNA, the CDR3 is TGCGCCAGCAGCTACTCGGGAGTCTCTAAGGAAGCTTTCTTT.

CDR3 nucleotides: TGTGCCAGCAGCCCGACGCGGGCAGGATTGAACACTGAAGCTTTCTTT. The encoded protein is CASSPTRAGLNTEAFF. This chain uses TRBV11-2 with TRBJ1-1; no clear D. The germline gives CDR1 SGHAT, CDR2 FQNNGV. The CDR3 spans 16 residues. With 5 bases removed from V and 0 bases from J, the gap between germline ends came to 16 bases.

The chain carries TRBV13 and TRBJ2-7, with 10 bases that match TRBD2. Germline assignment: CDR1 PRHDT and CDR2 FYEKMQ (reference sequence). Trimming at V came to 1 base and at J to 4 bases, leaving 7 bases not matched to a gene. The CDR3 sequence is 16 residues long. CDR3 bases: TGTGCCAGCAGCTTAGAAATAGCGGGAGGCTCTTACGAGCAGTACTTC. This codes for CASSLEIAGGSYEQYF.

The DNA of the CDR3 is TGCGCCAGCAGCCACACTAGCGGGAGAAGAGATACGCAGTATTTT. Translated: CASSHTSGRRDTQYF. This chain joins TRBV4-1 and TRBJ2-3, with 11 bases identical to TRBD2. From germline, CDR1 is MGHRA and CDR2 YSYEKL. V dropped 3 bases and J dropped 5; count of bases not matched to a gene: 4. This CDR3 comprises 15 residues.

The chain is built from TRBV5-5 and TRBJ2-2; no reliable D call. The ends were cut back, 0 bases at V and 10 bases at J, with 10 bases in the middle. Germline CDR1 and CDR2: SGHKS and YYEKEE (reference sequence). This CDR3 has 13 amino acids. The CDR3 protein is CASSLATTQELFF. CDR3 nucleotides: TGTGCCAGCAGCTTGGCTACCACCCAGGAGCTGTTTTTT.

As regards this clone: Different DNA sequences within this sample yield the same CDR3. The chain is built from TRBV6-5 and TRBJ1-2, with TRBD1 as a possible D gene (6 bases). The CDR3 extends over 12 amino acids. Looked up from germline, CDR1 is MNHEY and CDR2 is SVGAGI. V lost 6 bases to trimming and J lost 4 bases, with 9 bases between them. Here the CDR3 reads CASRGQTYGYTF. In DNA form, the CDR3 reads TGTGCCAGCAGGGGACAAACCTATGGCTACACCTTC.

J is TRBJ1-1 and V is TRBV28; 7 positions agree with TRBD1. The germline V gene has CDR1 MDHEN and CDR2 SYDVKM. Losses at the gene ends were 5 bases for V and 6 bases for J; bases not matched to a gene: 6. The CDR3 extends over 13 amino acids. CDR3 sequence: CASSPGTVAEAFF. CDR3 sequence (DNA): TGTGCCAGCAGTCCAGGGACAGTGGCTGAAGCTTTCTTT.

The V and J genes are TRBV14 and TRBJ2-7; tentative D call: TRBD2 (5 bases). This CDR3 contains 14 residues. V shed 4 bases and J shed 2 bases, with 12 bases lying between them. CDR1 and CDR2 (germline): SGHDN, FVKESK. The DNA of the CDR3 is TGTGCCAGCAGCCGCCTGGACTTTCCCTACGAGCAGTACTTC. Its translation is CASSRLDFPYEQYF.

This chain joins TRBV19 and TRBJ1-5, with D perhaps matching TRBD1 (6 bases). The CDR3 spans 16 residues. CDR1 is LNHDA, CDR2 SQIVND, per germline (reference sequence). V was trimmed by 3 bases and J by 7 bases, leaving 19 bases between them. DNA for the CDR3: TGTGCCAGTAGTATGGGTCAGGGGAAGGTGGTCCAGCCCCAGCATTTT. It translates to CASSMGQGKVVQPQHF.

The chain joins TRBV30 to TRBJ1-2; a weak D match, TRBD1 (5 bases). In germline, CDR1 is GTSNPN, CDR2 SVGIG (reference sequence). The CDR3 totals 12 residues. V lost 1 base and J 6 bases, leaving 9 bases between the germline ends. The CDR3 sequence is CAWSEGFDGYTF. In nucleotides, the CDR3 is TGTGCCTGGAGTGAGGGGTTCGATGGCTACACCTTC. The variable domain in full, completed from reference TRBV30 and TRBJ1-2, reads SQTIHQWPATLVQPVGSPLSLECTVEGTSNPNLYWYRQAAGRGLQLLFYSVGIGQISSEVPQNLSASRPQDRQFILSSKKLLLSDSGFYLCAWSEGFDGYTFGSGTRLTVV.

The V gene is TRBV28, the J gene TRBJ2-3, with TRBD2 matching over 8 bases. Germline values: CDR1 MDHEN, CDR2 SYDVKM. This CDR3 has 18 amino acids. J was trimmed by 0 bases and V by 6 bases; bases with no gene match: 14. CDR3 DNA sequence: TGTGCCAGCAGCCGCCCGTTTGATAGCGGGACGAGCACAGATACGCAGTATTTT. As protein: CASSRPFDSGTSTDTQYF.